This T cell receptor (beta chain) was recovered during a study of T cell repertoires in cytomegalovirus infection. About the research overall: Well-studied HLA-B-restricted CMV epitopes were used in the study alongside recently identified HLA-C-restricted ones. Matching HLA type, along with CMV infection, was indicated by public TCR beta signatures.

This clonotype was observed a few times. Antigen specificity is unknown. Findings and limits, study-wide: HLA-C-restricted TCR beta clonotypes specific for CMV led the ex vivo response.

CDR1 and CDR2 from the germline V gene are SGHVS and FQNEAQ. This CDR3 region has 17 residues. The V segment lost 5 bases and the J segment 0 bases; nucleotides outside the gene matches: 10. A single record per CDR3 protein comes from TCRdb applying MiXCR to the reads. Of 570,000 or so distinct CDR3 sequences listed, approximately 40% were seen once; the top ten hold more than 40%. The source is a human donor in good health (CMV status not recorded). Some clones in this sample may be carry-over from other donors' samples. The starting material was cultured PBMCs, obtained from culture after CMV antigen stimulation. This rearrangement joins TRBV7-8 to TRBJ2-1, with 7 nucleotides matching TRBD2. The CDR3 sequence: CASSLVASGSSYNEQFF. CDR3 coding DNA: TGTGCCAGCAGCCTCGTTGCTAGCGGCAGCTCCTACAATGAGCAGTTCTTC.